The sample holds a few counts of the clone carrying this TCR beta chain. The data originate from a study of blood T cell repertoires in COVID-19. Study-wide context: COVID-19 samples from acute and convalescent phases originated in the United States, Italy and Spain.

TCRdb keeps only in-frame clones here, not all; method: immunoSEQ multiplex PCR. Of 210,000 or so clones in the sample, around 85% were seen once. This CDR3 spans 15 amino acids. The germline V gene has CDR1 LGHDT and CDR2 YNNKEL (reference sequence). V trimming: 3 bases; J trimming: 4 bases; junction bases outside the gene matches: 6. The source is a human donor in a cohort sampled during active COVID-19. V gene TRBV3-1 (or the pseudogene TRBV3-2) combines with J gene TRBJ1-2; 9 bases fit TRBD1. Sequencing input: peripheral blood. CDR3 sequence: CASSQPLTGGYGYTF. The CDR3 coding sequence is TGTGCCAGCAGCCAGCCCCTGACAGGGGGCTATGGCTACACCTTC.